These T cell receptor beta chains were read from a single sample in a study of CD8+CD57+ T cells in acquired aplastic anemia. One entry per CDR3 protein results from TCRdb running MiXCR on the reads. The sample includes some 180,000 distinct CDR3 sequences, about 47% of them seen just once. Sequencing input: sorted CD4+, CD8+, or CD8+CD57+ T cells (not recorded which) from PBMCs. These receptors all stem from a human donor in good health. Both conserved end residues are part of each CDR3. A D gene is named only where the DNA matches it firmly. Expanded clones get a size class; other rows say once, few or many, or leave the size out.

v_call: TRBV10-3
clone_size: few
j_call: TRBJ2-7
d_call: .
cdr3_nt: TGTGCCATCAGTCCGATCAGCTCCTACGAGCAGTACTTC
cdr3_aa: CAISPISSYEQYF

v_call: TRBV25-1
clone_size: many
j_call: TRBJ1-6
d_call: .
cdr3_nt: TGTGCCAGCAGTGAATGGGGTTCGATAAATTCACCCCTCCACTTT
cdr3_aa: CASSEWGSINSPLHF

v_call: TRBV19
clone_size: .
j_call: TRBJ2-1
d_call: TRBD1
cdr3_nt: TGTGCCAGTATGGATTGGACAGGGTCCAATGAGCAGTTCTTC
cdr3_aa: CASMDWTGSNEQFF

v_call: TRBV19
clone_size: .
j_call: TRBJ1-2
d_call: .
cdr3_nt: TGTGCCAGTAGTATCAGGGCAACTAACTATGGCTACACCTTC
cdr3_aa: CASSIRATNYGYTF

v_call: TRBV20-1
clone_size: many
j_call: TRBJ1-2
d_call: TRBD1
cdr3_nt: TGCAGTGCTAGCAACAGGGGGGATGGCTACACCTTC
cdr3_aa: CSASNRGDGYTF

v_call: TRBV10-3
clone_size: many
j_call: TRBJ2-7
d_call: TRBD2
cdr3_nt: TGTGCCATCAGTGAATCTAGCGGGGGCTACGAGCAGTACTTC
cdr3_aa: CAISESSGGYEQYF

v_call: TRBV7-8
clone_size: .
j_call: TRBJ2-3
d_call: .
cdr3_nt: TGTGCCAGCAGCGTCGTCCGGGACACAGATACGCAGTATTTT
cdr3_aa: CASSVVRDTDTQYF

v_call: TRBV19
clone_size: many
j_call: TRBJ2-6
d_call: TRBD1
cdr3_nt: TGTGCCAGTAGTATATCGGGACAGGGGTTCTCTGGGGCCAACGTCCTGACTTTC
cdr3_aa: CASSISGQGFSGANVLTF

v_call: TRBV12-3/TRBV12-4
clone_size: many
j_call: TRBJ2-7
d_call: .
cdr3_nt: TGTGCCAGCAGTTTAACCTGGGGGTTAAACTACGAGCAGTACTTC
cdr3_aa: CASSLTWGLNYEQYF

v_call: TRBV19
clone_size: .
j_call: TRBJ2-6
d_call: TRBD2
cdr3_nt: TGTGCCAGTAGTTGGAACGGATGGCGGGGGTCCGGGGCCAACGTCCTGACTTTC
cdr3_aa: CASSWNGWRGSGANVLTF

v_call: TRBV24-1
clone_size: .
j_call: TRBJ2-5
d_call: TRBD1
cdr3_nt: TGTGCCACCAGTGAAGAACAGGGGTCCCTTGAGACCCAGTACTTC
cdr3_aa: CATSEEQGSLETQYF

v_call: TRBV7-9
clone_size: few
j_call: TRBJ1-2
d_call: .
cdr3_nt: TGTGCCAGCAGCTACACTGGTGGCTACACCTTC
cdr3_aa: CASSYTGGYTF

v_call: TRBV6-1
clone_size: .
j_call: TRBJ2-4
d_call: TRBD2
cdr3_nt: TGTGCCAGCACCAGACTAGCGGGAGAAAACATTCAGTACTTC
cdr3_aa: CASTRLAGENIQYF

v_call: TRBV4-1
clone_size: many
j_call: TRBJ2-3
d_call: .
cdr3_nt: TGCGCCAGCAGCCAAGGGCTCTCTGGGACTAGCACAGATACGCAGTATTTT
cdr3_aa: CASSQGLSGTSTDTQYF

v_call: TRBV7-2
clone_size: .
j_call: TRBJ2-7
d_call: .
cdr3_nt: TGTGCCAGCAGCTTAGTGGCACCCGCCTACGAGCAGTACTTC
cdr3_aa: CASSLVAPAYEQYF

v_call: TRBV10-3
clone_size: many
j_call: TRBJ1-1
d_call: .
cdr3_nt: TGTGCCATCAGTGGGGGGAAAACTTACAACACTGAAGCTTTCTTT
cdr3_aa: CAISGGKTYNTEAFF

v_call: TRBV19
clone_size: few
j_call: TRBJ1-1
d_call: .
cdr3_nt: TGTGCCAGTAGTCAACAGGCGGGACGATTGAACACTGAAGCTTTCTTT
cdr3_aa: CASSQQAGRLNTEAFF

v_call: TRBV7-9
clone_size: .
j_call: TRBJ1-2
d_call: .
cdr3_nt: TGTGCCAGCAGCGTCGGTGGGGTCTATGGCTACACCTTC
cdr3_aa: CASSVGGVYGYTF

v_call: TRBV9
clone_size: .
j_call: TRBJ2-2
d_call: TRBD1
cdr3_nt: TGTGCCAGCAGCGGATCGACAGGGGGCAACGGGGAGCTGTTTTTT
cdr3_aa: CASSGSTGGNGELFF

v_call: TRBV18
clone_size: .
j_call: TRBJ1-3
d_call: TRBD1
cdr3_nt: TGTGCCAGCTCACCCCGACCCCCCTCGGCAGGGGGCCCTGGAAACACCATATATTTT
cdr3_aa: CASSPRPPSAGGPGNTIYF

v_call: TRBV24-1
clone_size: .
j_call: TRBJ2-5
d_call: .
cdr3_nt: TGTGCCACCAGTGATTTGCAGGAAGAGACCCAGTACTTC
cdr3_aa: CATSDLQEETQYF

v_call: TRBV5-1
clone_size: .
j_call: TRBJ2-7
d_call: TRBD2
cdr3_nt: TGCGCCAGCAGCTGGGGACTAGCTGGCTCCTACGAGCAGTACTTC
cdr3_aa: CASSWGLAGSYEQYF

v_call: TRBV2
clone_size: .
j_call: TRBJ1-2
d_call: TRBD1
cdr3_nt: TGTGCCAGCAGTGACCCGGGGGACAGGGGGCCGGATGGCTACACCTTC
cdr3_aa: CASSDPGDRGPDGYTF

v_call: TRBV15
clone_size: few
j_call: TRBJ1-4
d_call: .
cdr3_nt: TGTGCCACCAGCTCGCGGACAGTCGAAGGTGAAAAACTGTTTTTT
cdr3_aa: CATSSRTVEGEKLFF

v_call: TRBV20-1
clone_size: many
j_call: TRBJ1-2
d_call: .
cdr3_nt: TGCAGTGCTGTTCCCCGAGGCAGGGTTTTTGGCTACACCTTC
cdr3_aa: CSAVPRGRVFGYTF

v_call: TRBV19
clone_size: .
j_call: TRBJ2-7
d_call: .
cdr3_nt: TGTGCCAGTAGTATAGTTTACGGCTACGAGCAGTACTTC
cdr3_aa: CASSIVYGYEQYF

v_call: TRBV25-1
clone_size: few
j_call: TRBJ2-1
d_call: .
cdr3_nt: TGTGCCAGCAGGGAAGGAACTTCCTACAATGAGCAGTTCTTC
cdr3_aa: CASREGTSYNEQFF

v_call: TRBV10-2
clone_size: many
j_call: TRBJ2-2
d_call: .
cdr3_nt: TGCGCCAGCAGTGGAGCTAGCCTGAACACCGGGGAGCTGTTTTTT
cdr3_aa: CASSGASLNTGELFF

v_call: TRBV9
clone_size: few
j_call: TRBJ2-1
d_call: TRBD2
cdr3_nt: TGTGCCAGCAGCGTCGGACTAGTCAATGAGCAGTTCTTC
cdr3_aa: CASSVGLVNEQFF

v_call: TRBV2
clone_size: many
j_call: TRBJ1-1
d_call: .
cdr3_nt: TGTGCCAGCAGTGAACGCCTTCGGGCAGGCCTTCGGGCTTTCTTT
cdr3_aa: CASSERLRAGLRAFF

v_call: TRBV7-9
clone_size: .
j_call: TRBJ2-1
d_call: .
cdr3_nt: TGTGCCAGCAGCTCCCGCCGCGCAGGCAAGCTCTTC
cdr3_aa: CASSSRRAGKLF

v_call: TRBV13
clone_size: many
j_call: TRBJ1-2
d_call: .
cdr3_nt: TGTGCCAGCAGCTTAGTAAGGATTGACTATGGCTACACCTTC
cdr3_aa: CASSLVRIDYGYTF

v_call: TRBV4-2
clone_size: .
j_call: TRBJ2-1
d_call: .
cdr3_nt: TGTGCCAGCAGCCCAAGGGGACTGCATCCCCTCCGTGAGCAGTTCTTC
cdr3_aa: CASSPRGLHPLREQFF

v_call: TRBV11-1
clone_size: once
j_call: TRBJ2-7
d_call: TRBD1
cdr3_nt: TGTGCCAGCACCACTGACCGGGACAGGGGCACTTACGAGCAGTACTTC
cdr3_aa: CASTTDRDRGTYEQYF

v_call: TRBV24-1
clone_size: many
j_call: TRBJ2-7
d_call: TRBD1
cdr3_nt: TGTGCCACCAGTGATCCCGACAGGGGGTCCTACGAGCAGTACTTC
cdr3_aa: CATSDPDRGSYEQYF

v_call: TRBV5-6
clone_size: .
j_call: TRBJ1-1
d_call: TRBD1
cdr3_nt: TGTGCCAGCAGTAACATTGGGACAGGGAACACTGAAGCTTTCTTT
cdr3_aa: CASSNIGTGNTEAFF

v_call: TRBV10-3
clone_size: .
j_call: TRBJ2-7
d_call: .
cdr3_nt: TGTGCCATCAGTGGGGGGCTAACGGACGAGCAGTACTTC
cdr3_aa: CAISGGLTDEQYF